Presented here are 24 T cell receptor beta chains from one specimen sequenced in a study of response to subunit inactivated influenza vaccine. TCRdb reanalysed the RT-PCR reads using MiXCR and keeps one entry per CDR3 protein. The data contain almost 600,000 distinct CDR3 sequences, 14% of them singletons. The source material was PBMCs from blood, sampled 11 to 12 days after vaccination. The receptors were sampled from a man in his fifties who received an inactivated influenza vaccine.

The chain links TRBV6-6 to TRBJ2-7; D is unresolved. V gave up 0 bases and J gave up 6 bases, with 9 bases separating them. From germline, CDR1 is MNHNY and CDR2 SVGAGI (reference sequence). This CDR3 region has 13 residues. DNA of the CDR3: TGTGCCAGCAGTTACTCGGGAATCGGCGAGCAGTACTTC. It encodes CASSYSGIGEQYF.

This clonotype appeared a few times. The V call is TRBV19, the J call TRBJ2-2, with D tentatively TRBD2 (6 bases). This CDR3 spans 15 amino acids. The germline V gene has CDR1 LNHDA and CDR2 SQIVND (reference sequence). With 8 bases removed from V and 0 bases from J, the gap between germline ends came to 13 bases. This CDR3 reads CASRRVGTNTGELFF. Here the CDR3 DNA reads TGTGCCAGTCGGAGGGTGGGGACGAACACCGGGGAGCTGTTTTTT.

This chain joins TRBV5-6 and TRBJ1-2; a weak D match, TRBD1 (6 bases). The CDR3 is made up of 14 amino acids. Germline V gene data show CDR1 as SGHDT and CDR2 as YYEEEE. V lost 2 bases and J 4 bases, leaving 12 bases between the germline ends. The CDR3 DNA is TGTGCCAGCAGCTTAGGACAGAAGGCCTATGGCTACACCTTC. It encodes CASSLGQKAYGYTF.

This clonotype came up a few times. This CDR3 reads CASSWGLATNTGELFF. The CDR3 coding sequence is TGTGCCAGCAGTTGGGGACTAGCCACGAACACCGGGGAGCTGTTTTTT. The chain is built from TRBV12-3 or TRBV12-4 and TRBJ2-2, with TRBD2 identical over 9 bases. Unmatched junction bases numbered 3, after V lost 4 bases and J lost 0 bases. The CDR3 is 16 residues long.

This chain uses TRBV6-1 with TRBJ2-7; the match to TRBD2 covers 13 bases. The CDR3 runs 15 residues. With V trimmed by 6 bases and J by 9 bases, 11 bases remained unmatched. Germline V gene sequence: CDR1 MNHNS, CDR2 SASEGT. The CDR3 DNA reads TGTGCCAGCAGCTCGACTAGCGGGAGGATTCGCGGGCAGTACTTC. It translates to CASSSTSGRIRGQYF.

This clonotype was observed a few times. The chain employs TRBV30 and TRBJ1-1; 7 bases map to TRBD1. V was pared by 7 bases and J by 0 bases, with 14 bases of the junction left unmatched. The germline CDR1 and CDR2 sequences are GTSNPN and SVGIG (reference sequence). The CDR3 sequence is 16 residues long. The CDR3: CASRAQMDRMNTEAFF. CDR3 DNA sequence: TGTGCCTCCCGGGCCCAAATGGACAGGATGAACACTGAAGCTTTCTTT.

This clonotype was observed a handful of times. The chain carries TRBV28 and TRBJ2-7; no firm D call. The CDR3 spans 16 residues. V dropped 2 bases and J dropped 2 bases, with 16 bases sitting between them. CDR1 MDHEN and CDR2 SYDVKM come from the germline V gene. The CDR3 protein is CASSLVASLITYEQYF. Here the CDR3 DNA reads TGTGCCAGCAGTTTAGTTGCCAGTCTTATAACCTACGAGCAGTACTTC.

The V and J genes are TRBV30 and TRBJ2-1; tentative D call: TRBD2 (7 bases). The CDR3 is 12 amino acids. Germline CDR1 GTSNPN, CDR2 SVGIG (reference sequence). Trimming took 3 bases from V and 10 from J, leaving 13 bases between them. The chain's CDR3 is CAWRGGAQEQFF. The CDR3, as DNA: TGTGCCTGGAGGGGGGGGGCCCAGGAGCAGTTCTTC.

This clonotype appeared once. This chain joins TRBV5-8 and TRBJ2-5; D assignment may be TRBD1 or TRBD2 (5 bases each). The CDR3 runs 15 residues. The germline CDR1 and CDR2 sequences are SGHTS and YDEGEE. V dropped 3 bases and J dropped 0 bases, with 12 bases sitting between them. The CDR3 here is CASSSKGTYQETQYF. CDR3 sequence (DNA): TGTGCCAGCAGCTCAAAGGGGACCTACCAAGAGACCCAGTACTTC.

In its sample, this clonotype was seen many times. The chain joins TRBV7-6 to TRBJ2-3, with 7 bases aligning to TRBD2. Per germline, CDR1 SGHVS and CDR2 FNYEAQ. The trim removed 5 bases at V and 9 bases at J, leaving 17 bases unmatched. This CDR3 comprises 16 residues. CDR3 protein: CASSGSSGLSGGTQYF. DNA of the CDR3: TGTGCCAGCAGCGGCTCTAGCGGCCTTAGCGGAGGGACGCAGTATTTT.

A few counts support this clonotype. The rearrangement uses TRBV30 and TRBJ2-5, with D perhaps matching TRBD2 (6 bases). Germline V gives CDR1 GTSNPN, CDR2 SVGIG (reference sequence). The CDR3 is made up of 14 amino acids. Trimming stripped 1 base from V and 2 bases from J, with 11 bases between. In DNA, the CDR3 is TGTGCCTGGAGTGGCGGGACCACACAAGAGACCCAGTACTTC. Amino acid sequence: CAWSGGTTQETQYF.

Turning to this clonotype: A much bigger clone sits one base away, suggesting this may be a read error. The rearrangement uses TRBV5-1 and TRBJ2-2; no firm D call. The CDR3 is 14 amino acids. V lost 1 base and J lost 1, with 5 bases in between. Germline V gene lookup returns CDR1 SGHRS and CDR2 YFSETQ. CDR3 loop: CASSLNGNTGELFF. CDR3 DNA: TGCGCCAGCAGCTTGAACGGGAACACCGGGGAGCTGTTTTTT.

This clonotype was observed many times. The gene calls are TRBV20-1 and TRBJ2-7; 7 positions match TRBD1. The CDR3 runs 13 residues. Germline V CDR1 and CDR2: DFQATT, SNEGSKA (reference sequence). The V segment lost 6 bases and the J segment 0 bases; nucleotides outside the gene matches: 5. The CDR3 coding sequence is TGCAGTGCCCCGGGACAGTCCTCCTACGAGCAGTACTTC. This codes for CSAPGQSSYEQYF.

The chain joins TRBV12-3 or TRBV12-4 to TRBJ1-4; D remains unclear. The CDR3 runs 13 residues. Trimming pared 9 bases from V and 3 bases from J, leaving 11 bases between. The CDR3 here is CASGAGANEKLFF. DNA of the CDR3: TGTGCCAGTGGAGCAGGTGCTAATGAAAAACTGTTTTTT.

The chain is built from TRBV6-4 and TRBJ2-1, with TRBD1 as a possible D gene (6 bases). The CDR3 consists of 15 residues. The germline V and J ends were trimmed by 0 bases and 9 bases, with 15 bases remaining between them. In germline, CDR1 is MRHNA, CDR2 SNTAGT. The CDR3 region has the DNA TGTGCCAGCAGTGACTCGCCTCCAGGGGCCGGTGAGCAGTTCTTC. Amino acids: CASSDSPPGAGEQFF.

This clonotype appeared many times. V is TRBV12-3 or TRBV12-4 and J is TRBJ2-7; D is undetermined. The CDR3 loop spans 14 amino acids. V was shortened by 3 bases and J by 0 bases, with 9 bases between the two germline ends. CDR3 protein: CASSFLGSSYEQYF. CDR3 DNA: TGTGCCAGCAGTTTTTTGGGTAGCTCCTACGAGCAGTACTTC.

This clonotype was observed a handful of times. J is TRBJ2-7 and V is TRBV20-1, with 9 positions matching TRBD2. Germline loops: CDR1 DFQATT, CDR2 SNEGSKA (reference sequence). The V gene end was trimmed by 1 base and the J gene end by 5 bases; junction bases not matched to a gene: 12. The CDR3 consists of 16 residues. The DNA for the CDR3 is TGCAGTGCTAGAGGTCATGGGCGGGAGGGCCTCAACGAGCAGTACTTC. Residues: CSARGHGREGLNEQYF.

The gene calls are TRBV7-9 and TRBJ2-1; possibly TRBD1 or TRBD2 for D (5 bases each). From germline, CDR1 is SEHNR and CDR2 FQNEAQ (reference sequence). Deletions cut 7 bases from V and 8 bases from J, with 18 bases between. This CDR3 region has 14 residues. CDR3 residues: CASTQTGTPDEQFF. Written as DNA, the CDR3 is TGTGCCAGCACTCAAACGGGGACGCCCGATGAGCAGTTCTTC. The entire variable domain, with the rest obtained from reference TRBV7-9 and TRBJ2-1, is as follows: DTGVSQNPRHKITKRGQNVTFRCDPISEHNRLYWYRQTLGQGPEFLTYFQNEAQLEKSRLLSDRFSAERPKGSFSTLEIQRTEQGDSAMYLCASTQTGTPDEQFFGPGTRLTVL.

This clonotype was counted only a few times. This chain joins TRBV10-1 and TRBJ1-1; maybe TRBD1 (5 bases). CDR3 length equals 17 residues. Germline loops: CDR1 WNHNN, CDR2 SYGVQD (reference sequence). V was cut by 0 bases and J by 1 base, with 15 bases left in between. This CDR3 reads CASSESFGSRGNTEAFF. CDR3 DNA sequence: TGCGCCAGCAGTGAGTCATTTGGGAGTAGGGGGAACACTGAAGCTTTCTTT.

This clonotype was seen only a few times. The gene calls are TRBV5-1 and TRBJ2-7; the match to TRBD2 covers 7 bases. CDR3 length: 13 residues. With 7 bases clipped from V and 4 bases from J, the junction kept 8 bases outside the gene matches. Germline values: CDR1 SGHRS, CDR2 YFSETQ. CDR3 sequence: CASGREAGYEQYF. For the CDR3, the DNA is TGCGCCAGCGGACGGGAGGCCGGATACGAGCAGTACTTC.

This clonotype was picked up one time. Written as DNA, the CDR3 is TGTGCCAGCAGCTCCATCGGACAGGGAGGAAGTCCAGATACGCAGTATTTT. It is translated as CASSSIGQGGSPDTQYF. The chain recombines TRBV7-8 with TRBJ2-3, with TRBD1 identical over 8 bases. The CDR3 covers 17 residues. Germline V lookup: CDR1 SGHVS, CDR2 FQNEAQ. V shed 4 bases, J shed 4 bases, and the junction held 13 bases outside the gene matches.

V and J are TRBV20-1 and TRBJ2-7; 12 bases are shared with TRBD2. J gave up 4 bases and V 1 base, and 11 bases lay outside the gene matches. The CDR3 is made up of 17 amino acids. Germline CDR1 is DFQATT and CDR2 is SNEGSKA (reference sequence). The CDR3 nucleotides read TGCAGTGCTAGAGGCGGGTTACTAGCGGGAGGTGGTTACGAGCAGTACTTC. This codes for CSARGGLLAGGGYEQYF.

This clonotype was seen only a few times. This chain uses TRBV5-1 with TRBJ2-1; 9 bases fit TRBD1. With 2 bases clipped from V and 6 bases from J, the junction kept 6 bases outside the gene matches. CDR1 and CDR2 from the germline V gene are SGHRS and YFSETQ. The CDR3 has 15 residues. The CDR3 loop reads CASSLTGTGFNEQFF. In DNA form, the CDR3 reads TGCGCCAGCAGCTTAACCGGGACAGGGTTCAATGAGCAGTTCTTC.

Ten or more counts support this clonotype. V is TRBV6-6 and J is TRBJ2-1; D is unresolved. CDR3 length equals 11 residues. In germline, CDR1 is MNHNY, CDR2 SVGAGI (reference sequence). V was shortened by 7 bases and J by 15 bases, with 16 bases between the two germline ends. CDR3 loop: CASTEPPPLFF. The CDR3 DNA is TGTGCCAGCACGGAGCCGCCCCCGCTGTTCTTC.